Listed below are T cell receptor beta chains from one sample, sequenced in a study of T cells after yellow fever vaccination. MiXCR, run by TCRdb on the 5' RACE reads, gives a single entry per CDR3 protein. The sample has a few hundred thousand distinct CDR3 sequences, around 8.1% seen once. The material was PBMCs, obtained approximately 40 days after the first yellow fever vaccination. These TCRs come from a man in his late teens or twenties who received the YFV17D yellow fever vaccine. CDR3s include the opening cysteine and the closing phenylalanine or tryptophan. The order of the fields is D gene, V gene, clone size, J gene, CDR3 DNA, CDR3 protein. D genes are given only for firm matches. A clone size is listed for some rows: how often the clone was seen (once, few, many), or a class if it is expanded.

-	TRBV19	-	TRBJ1-1	TGTGCCAGTAGTATCCTTCCGCGGGACACTGAAGCTTTCTTT	CASSILPRDTEAFF
-	TRBV7-8	few	TRBJ2-2	TGTGCCAGCAGCTCTTATTACGGGGAGCTGTTTTTT	CASSSYYGELFF
-	TRBV10-1	-	TRBJ1-1	TGCGCCAGCAGTGGACAAGTGAACGCTGAAGCTTTCTTT	CASSGQVNAEAFF
-	TRBV7-2	few	TRBJ1-1	TGTGCCAGCATTTTTGCAGGGAGCACTGAAGCTTTCTTT	CASIFAGSTEAFF
-	TRBV11-2	-	TRBJ2-1	TGTGCCAGCAGCTTAGCCACAGAGTTCTCTCATGAGCAGTTCTTC	CASSLATEFSHEQFF
-	TRBV12-3/TRBV12-4	-	TRBJ1-5	TGTGCCAGCAGTGTAGCTATTGAGCGGCCCCAGCATTTT	CASSVAIERPQHF
TRBD1	TRBV5-4	many	TRBJ2-3	TGTGCCAGCAGTTCCCCGGACAGGGTGTTAACAGATACGCAGTATTTT	CASSSPDRVLTDTQYF
-	TRBV10-3	few	TRBJ1-3	TGTGCCATCAGTGGATCGAGTTATGGAAACACCATATATTTT	CAISGSSYGNTIYF
-	TRBV7-2	many	TRBJ1-5	TGTGCCAGCACGGGGGTGGGTGTCCATCAGCCCCAGCATTTT	CASTGVGVHQPQHF
TRBD1	TRBV20-1	-	TRBJ1-2	TGCAGTGCGCTCCGGACAGGGGGTGACTATGGCTACACCTTC	CSALRTGGDYGYTF
-	TRBV20-1	few	TRBJ1-5	TGCAGTGCTACTGGTATACATAGCAATCAGCCCCAGCATTTT	CSATGIHSNQPQHF
TRBD1	TRBV27	-	TRBJ1-1	TGTGCCAGCAGTCTAACCGGACAGGGAACGACTGAAGCTTTCTTT	CASSLTGQGTTEAFF
TRBD1	TRBV5-4	-	TRBJ2-7	TGTGCCAGCAGCTTAGGACAGGAGATCTACTTC	CASSLGQEIYF
TRBD1	TRBV27	-	TRBJ2-5	TGTGCCAGCAGCTCCCTCCGGGACAGGCAAGAGACCCAGTACTTC	CASSSLRDRQETQYF
-	TRBV9	-	TRBJ1-2	TGTGCCAGCAGCGCAGGGACAACCTATGGCTACACCTTC	CASSAGTTYGYTF
-	TRBV6-5	few	TRBJ1-2	TGTGCCAGCAGGACCGGGTTCGGTGGCTACACCTTC	CASRTGFGGYTF
-	TRBV12-3/TRBV12-4	once	TRBJ2-5	TGTGCCAGCAGTTTACTAGGTTACAGGGGAGGCCAAGAGACCCAGTACTTC	CASSLLGYRGGQETQYF
-	TRBV12-3/TRBV12-4	many	TRBJ1-1	TGTGCCAGCAGTTTCAGGGGTGAAGCTTTCTTT	CASSFRGEAFF
-	TRBV3-1	-	TRBJ1-4	TGTGCCAGCAGCTTCCGACAAAATGAAAAACTGTTTTTT	CASSFRQNEKLFF
-	TRBV9	-	TRBJ2-5	TGTGCCAGCAGCGCCGTACAGGGCCTCCAGTACTTC	CASSAVQGLQYF
-	TRBV7-2	few	TRBJ2-5	TGTGCCAGCAGCTCCTCCAGCGTGGAGACCCAGTACTTC	CASSSSSVETQYF
-	TRBV19	-	TRBJ2-6	TGTGCCAGTAGTTTCGGTGGTTCTGGGGCCAACGTCCTGACTTTC	CASSFGGSGANVLTF
TRBD1	TRBV5-1	-	TRBJ2-7	TGCGCCAGCGGCGGACAGGGTAGCTCCGAGCAGTACTTC	CASGGQGSSEQYF
-	TRBV7-9	many	TRBJ2-5	TGTGCCAGCAGCTTAAGACAGCAAGAGACCCAGTACTTC	CASSLRQQETQYF
-	TRBV7-8	many	TRBJ1-6	TGTGCCAGCAGCTTATGGGGGGATTCACCCCTCCACTTT	CASSLWGDSPLHF
TRBD1	TRBV7-8	few	TRBJ1-4	TGTGCCAGCAGCTTCATCCGTCGGGACAGGGCTCAAAAACTGTTTTTT	CASSFIRRDRAQKLFF
-	TRBV3-1	-	TRBJ2-3	TGTGCCAGCAGCCAAGATCTTAGGGCCCCGCGGGGCCGGGGGGATACGCAGTATTTT	CASSQDLRAPRGRGDTQYF
-	TRBV18	-	TRBJ2-7	TGTGCCAGCTCACCAGCGGCCAAAACCTACGAGCTGTACTTC	CASSPAAKTYELYF
-	TRBV4-1	-	TRBJ1-2	TGCGCCAGCAGCCGCTCCCTGGACTCAAACTATGGCTACACCTTC	CASSRSLDSNYGYTF
-	TRBV7-9	-	TRBJ2-3	TGTGCCAGCAGCCACCGACCTCCGGCCTTCCCCTTTCCTACGCAGTATTTT	CASSHRPPAFPFPTQYF
TRBD1	TRBV6-1	-	TRBJ2-5	TGTGCCAGCAATCCGATAGCTGGGCAGGGGGAAGAGACCCAGTACTTC	CASNPIAGQGEETQYF
-	TRBV7-2	few	TRBJ2-3	TGTGCCAAGGCTGGGGAGTACACAGATACGCAGTATTTT	CAKAGEYTDTQYF
TRBD1	TRBV12-3/TRBV12-4	-	TRBJ1-1	TGTGCCAGCAGTTATGACAGGGTCCTTGAAGCTTTCTTT	CASSYDRVLEAFF
-	TRBV6-1	few	TRBJ2-1	TGTGCCAGCAGTGATACAGGGAGCACCTACAATGAGCAGTTCTTC	CASSDTGSTYNEQFF
-	TRBV18	-	TRBJ1-5	TGTGCCAGCTCACCACCGGGAGGGAGCAATCAGCCCCAGCATTTT	CASSPPGGSNQPQHF
-	TRBV11-2	few	TRBJ2-2	TGTGCCAGCAGCTTAATGGTCCGGGGTACCGGGGAGCTGTTTTTT	CASSLMVRGTGELFF
-	TRBV9	many	TRBJ1-2	TGTGCCAGCAGCGTAGCGGGGGGGTCGGCCTATGGCTACACCTTC	CASSVAGGSAYGYTF
-	TRBV20-1	many	TRBJ2-3	TGCAGTGCTCCCCTCGCGGGGAACACAGATACGCAGTATTTT	CSAPLAGNTDTQYF
-	TRBV5-1	few	TRBJ2-5	TGCGCCAGCAGCGACGGGCGGTGGGGCAGGACGAAAGAGACCCAGTACTTC	CASSDGRWGRTKETQYF
TRBD2	TRBV4-1	few	TRBJ2-1	TGCGCCAGCAGCCGGCGGGGGGAGCAGTTCTTC	CASSRRGEQFF
-	TRBV6-1	-	TRBJ2-5	TGTGCCAGCATGGACAGCCCCGGTTCGCAAGAGACCCAGTACTTC	CASMDSPGSQETQYF
TRBD1	TRBV6-1	-	TRBJ2-1	TGTGCCAGCGTCGGACAGGTCTACAATGAGCAGTTCTTC	CASVGQVYNEQFF
-	TRBV5-5	few	TRBJ1-1	TGTGCCAGCAGCTTCACTACAGGGAACACTGAAGCTTTCTTT	CASSFTTGNTEAFF
-	TRBV18	-	TRBJ2-1	TGTGCCAGCTCACCAGGTCTGGGGGGCCGGAGCAATGAGCAGTTCTTC	CASSPGLGGRSNEQFF
-	TRBV10-3	few	TRBJ2-7	TGTGCCATCAGTGTAGGGGACAACTCCTACGAGCAGTACTTC	CAISVGDNSYEQYF
TRBD1	TRBV4-2	-	TRBJ2-4	TGTGCCAGCAGCCAATCCTGGGACAGCCCACAGTACTTC	CASSQSWDSPQYF
-	TRBV20-1	-	TRBJ1-5	TGTATGACAGGCCCAAGCAATCAGCCCCAGCATTTT	CMTGPSNQPQHF
-	TRBV9	-	TRBJ2-5	TGTGCCAGCAGCGCGGGACGGGGGAGGGAGACCCAGTACTTC	CASSAGRGRETQYF
TRBD1	TRBV7-2	few	TRBJ1-4	TGTGCCAGCAGCGGACAGGGGTGGGGTGAAAAACTGTTTTTT	CASSGQGWGEKLFF
-	TRBV21-1	-	TRBJ1-2	TGTGCCAGCACCTTAAAAGACTCCGGGACCGCCGATGGCTACACCTTC	CASTLKDSGTADGYTF
-	TRBV6-1	few	TRBJ1-5	TGTGCCAGCAGTGAAGTTAGGGTTCAGCCCCAGCATTTT	CASSEVRVQPQHF
-	TRBV2	few	TRBJ2-5	TGTGCCAGCTTGGGATGGGAGGAGACCCAGTACTTC	CASLGWEETQYF
-	TRBV6-1	few	TRBJ2-1	TGTGCCAGCAGACGTGGACCGCTCTACAATGAGCAGTTCTTC	CASRRGPLYNEQFF